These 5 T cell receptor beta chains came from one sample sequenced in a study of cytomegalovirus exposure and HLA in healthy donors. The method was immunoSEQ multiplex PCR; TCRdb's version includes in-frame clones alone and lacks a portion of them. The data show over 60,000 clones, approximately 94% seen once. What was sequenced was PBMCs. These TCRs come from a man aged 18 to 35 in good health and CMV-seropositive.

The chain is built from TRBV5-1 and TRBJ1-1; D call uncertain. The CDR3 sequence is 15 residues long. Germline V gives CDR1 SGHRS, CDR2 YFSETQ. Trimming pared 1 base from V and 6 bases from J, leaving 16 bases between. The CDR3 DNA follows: TGCGCCAGCAGCTTGTTACATACATTCACCCCTGAAGCTTTCTTT. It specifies CASSLLHTFTPEAFF.

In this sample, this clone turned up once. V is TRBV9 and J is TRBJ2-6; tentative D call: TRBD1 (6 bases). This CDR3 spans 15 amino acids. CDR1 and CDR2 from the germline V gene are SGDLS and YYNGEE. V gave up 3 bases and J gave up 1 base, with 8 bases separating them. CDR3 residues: CASSDDRSGANVLTF. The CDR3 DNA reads TGTGCCAGCAGCGACGACAGGTCTGGGGCCAACGTCCTGACTTTC.

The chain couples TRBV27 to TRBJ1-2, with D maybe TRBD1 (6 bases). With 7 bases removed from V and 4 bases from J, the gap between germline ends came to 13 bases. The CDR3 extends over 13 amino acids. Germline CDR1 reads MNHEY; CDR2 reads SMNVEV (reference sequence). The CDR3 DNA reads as TGTGCCAGCACCGACGGGGGGCCCTATGGCTACACCTTC. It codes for CASTDGGPYGYTF.

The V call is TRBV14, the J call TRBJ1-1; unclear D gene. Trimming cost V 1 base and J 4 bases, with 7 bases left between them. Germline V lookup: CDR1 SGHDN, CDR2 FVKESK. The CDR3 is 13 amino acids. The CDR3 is CASSQGLGTEAFF. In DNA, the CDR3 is TGTGCCAGCAGCCAAGGACTAGGCACTGAAGCTTTCTTT.

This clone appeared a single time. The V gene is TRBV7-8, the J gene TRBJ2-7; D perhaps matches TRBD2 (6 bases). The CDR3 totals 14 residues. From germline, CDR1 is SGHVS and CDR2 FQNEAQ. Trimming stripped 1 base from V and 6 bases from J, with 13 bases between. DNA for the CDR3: TGTGCCAGCAGCTTAGATGGGGTGGGGGGCGAGCAGTACTTC. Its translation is CASSLDGVGGEQYF.